The 9 T cell receptor beta chains in this list originate from one sample, sequenced in a study of OX40 agonist ivuxolimab in advanced cancers. Some clones are missing from TCRdb's copy, which holds only in-frame ones; the method was immunoSEQ multiplex PCR. In the table there are 45,000 to 65,000 clones, about 80% of which are singletons. Sequencing used CD4+ or CD8+ T cells sorted from blood, obtained in a trial of the OX40 agonist ivuxolimab. All receptors come from an adult with an advanced solid tumor such as melanoma, head and neck, liver or kidney cancer.

The chain recombines TRBV11-2 with TRBJ1-2; 10 nucleotides line up with TRBD1. Looked up from germline, CDR1 is SGHAT and CDR2 is FQNNGV. The length of the CDR3 is 11 residues. Losses at the gene ends were 6 bases for V and 10 bases for J; bases not matched to a gene: 2. The CDR3 coding sequence is TGTGCCAGCAGGCGACAGGGGGCCTACACCTTC. Amino acids: CASRRQGAYTF. The variable domain in full, completed from reference TRBV11-2 and TRBJ1-2, reads EAGVAQSPRYKIIEKRQSVAFWCNPISGHATLYWYQQILGQGPKLLIQFQNNGVVDDSQLPKDRFSAERLKGVDSTLKIQPAKLEDSAVYLCASRRQGAYTFGSGTRLTVV.

The CDR3 spells CASSQDQAGGGEKLFF. The CDR3, as DNA: TGCGCCAGCAGCCAAGACCAGGCGGGGGGTGGCGAAAAACTGTTTTTT. This rearrangement joins TRBV4-1 to TRBJ1-4, with a tentative D call TRBD1 (5 bases). CDR1 is MGHRA and CDR2 is YSYEKL in the germline V gene. CDR3 length: 16 amino acids. Trimming took off 0 bases at V and 8 bases at J, with 16 bases between the two ends.

The genes are TRBV10-3 and TRBJ1-2; the match to TRBD1 covers 9 bases. CDR3 length: 16 amino acids. V dropped 10 bases and J dropped 3; count of bases not matched to a gene: 15. Germline V gene sequence: CDR1 ENHRY, CDR2 SYGVKD. The CDR3 sequence is CATSLPGTGLDYGYTF. The CDR3, as DNA: TGTGCCACCTCACTCCCCGGGACAGGGTTGGACTATGGCTACACCTTC.

The gene calls are TRBV5-6 and TRBJ1-2, with 10 nucleotides matching TRBD1. V lost 4 bases and J lost 4; bases outside the gene matches: 1. The V gene's germline CDR1 is SGHDT and CDR2 YYEEEE. The CDR3 totals 13 residues. The CDR3 is CASSRDRGYGYTF. In nucleotides, the CDR3 is TGTGCCAGCAGCCGGGACAGGGGCTATGGCTACACCTTC. Full variable domain (missing parts from reference TRBV5-6 and TRBJ1-2): DAGVTQSPTHLIKTRGQQVTLRCSPKSGHDTVSWYQQALGQGPQFIFQYYEEEERQRGNFPDRFSGHQFPNYSSELNVNALLLGDSALYLCASSRDRGYGYTFGSGTRLTVV.

The genes are TRBV6-5 and TRBJ1-6; 8 bases align to TRBD1. J lost 9 bases, V lost 4 bases, and 2 bases had no gene match. Germline V gene data show CDR1 as MNHEY and CDR2 as SVGAGI. CDR3 length: 13 amino acids. CDR3 in amino acids: CASSSGGTSPLHF. In DNA form, the CDR3 reads TGTGCCAGCAGTTCAGGGGGCACTTCACCCCTCCACTTT.

This clone was seen a few times. The chain links TRBV5-6 to TRBJ1-6; 9 nucleotides agree with TRBD1. The CDR3 extends over 15 amino acids. The ends lost 4 bases at V and 9 bases at J; junction bases unmatched: 8. The germline V gene has CDR1 SGHDT and CDR2 YYEEEE. As DNA, the CDR3 is TGTGCCAGCAGCCCAGAGACAGGGGGAAGTTCACCCCTCCACTTT. Translating it yields CASSPETGGSSPLHF.

V usage is TRBV5-1 and J usage is TRBJ1-2; 9 nucleotides match TRBD1. Germline V lookup: CDR1 SGHRS, CDR2 YFSETQ. The CDR3 covers 15 residues. Trimming removed 3 bases from V and 1 base from J; junction bases left unmatched: 4. DNA of the CDR3: TGCGCCAGCAGCTGGGGACAGGGTCTTAACTATGGCTACACCTTC. Translation gives CASSWGQGLNYGYTF.

V and J are TRBV4-2 and TRBJ1-6; 10 nucleotides agree with TRBD1. Trimming at V came to 3 bases and at J to 14 bases, leaving 13 bases not matched to a gene. Germline-derived CDR1 and CDR2 are LGHNA and YNFKEQ. This CDR3 region has 16 residues. The CDR3 loop reads CASSQETGTGALSLHF. Here the CDR3 DNA reads TGTGCCAGCAGCCAGGAAACTGGGACAGGGGCCCTGTCCCTCCACTTT.

V usage is TRBV29-1 and J usage is TRBJ2-7, with a weak D call TRBD2 (7 bases). V lost 1 base and J 0 bases, leaving 10 bases between the germline ends. Germline V gene sequence: CDR1 SQVTM, CDR2 ANQGSEA. The CDR3 loop spans 14 amino acids. Written as DNA, the CDR3 is TGCAGCGTTGAAGGCGGGGGCGGCTCCTACGAGCAGTACTTC. This encodes CSVEGGGGSYEQYF.